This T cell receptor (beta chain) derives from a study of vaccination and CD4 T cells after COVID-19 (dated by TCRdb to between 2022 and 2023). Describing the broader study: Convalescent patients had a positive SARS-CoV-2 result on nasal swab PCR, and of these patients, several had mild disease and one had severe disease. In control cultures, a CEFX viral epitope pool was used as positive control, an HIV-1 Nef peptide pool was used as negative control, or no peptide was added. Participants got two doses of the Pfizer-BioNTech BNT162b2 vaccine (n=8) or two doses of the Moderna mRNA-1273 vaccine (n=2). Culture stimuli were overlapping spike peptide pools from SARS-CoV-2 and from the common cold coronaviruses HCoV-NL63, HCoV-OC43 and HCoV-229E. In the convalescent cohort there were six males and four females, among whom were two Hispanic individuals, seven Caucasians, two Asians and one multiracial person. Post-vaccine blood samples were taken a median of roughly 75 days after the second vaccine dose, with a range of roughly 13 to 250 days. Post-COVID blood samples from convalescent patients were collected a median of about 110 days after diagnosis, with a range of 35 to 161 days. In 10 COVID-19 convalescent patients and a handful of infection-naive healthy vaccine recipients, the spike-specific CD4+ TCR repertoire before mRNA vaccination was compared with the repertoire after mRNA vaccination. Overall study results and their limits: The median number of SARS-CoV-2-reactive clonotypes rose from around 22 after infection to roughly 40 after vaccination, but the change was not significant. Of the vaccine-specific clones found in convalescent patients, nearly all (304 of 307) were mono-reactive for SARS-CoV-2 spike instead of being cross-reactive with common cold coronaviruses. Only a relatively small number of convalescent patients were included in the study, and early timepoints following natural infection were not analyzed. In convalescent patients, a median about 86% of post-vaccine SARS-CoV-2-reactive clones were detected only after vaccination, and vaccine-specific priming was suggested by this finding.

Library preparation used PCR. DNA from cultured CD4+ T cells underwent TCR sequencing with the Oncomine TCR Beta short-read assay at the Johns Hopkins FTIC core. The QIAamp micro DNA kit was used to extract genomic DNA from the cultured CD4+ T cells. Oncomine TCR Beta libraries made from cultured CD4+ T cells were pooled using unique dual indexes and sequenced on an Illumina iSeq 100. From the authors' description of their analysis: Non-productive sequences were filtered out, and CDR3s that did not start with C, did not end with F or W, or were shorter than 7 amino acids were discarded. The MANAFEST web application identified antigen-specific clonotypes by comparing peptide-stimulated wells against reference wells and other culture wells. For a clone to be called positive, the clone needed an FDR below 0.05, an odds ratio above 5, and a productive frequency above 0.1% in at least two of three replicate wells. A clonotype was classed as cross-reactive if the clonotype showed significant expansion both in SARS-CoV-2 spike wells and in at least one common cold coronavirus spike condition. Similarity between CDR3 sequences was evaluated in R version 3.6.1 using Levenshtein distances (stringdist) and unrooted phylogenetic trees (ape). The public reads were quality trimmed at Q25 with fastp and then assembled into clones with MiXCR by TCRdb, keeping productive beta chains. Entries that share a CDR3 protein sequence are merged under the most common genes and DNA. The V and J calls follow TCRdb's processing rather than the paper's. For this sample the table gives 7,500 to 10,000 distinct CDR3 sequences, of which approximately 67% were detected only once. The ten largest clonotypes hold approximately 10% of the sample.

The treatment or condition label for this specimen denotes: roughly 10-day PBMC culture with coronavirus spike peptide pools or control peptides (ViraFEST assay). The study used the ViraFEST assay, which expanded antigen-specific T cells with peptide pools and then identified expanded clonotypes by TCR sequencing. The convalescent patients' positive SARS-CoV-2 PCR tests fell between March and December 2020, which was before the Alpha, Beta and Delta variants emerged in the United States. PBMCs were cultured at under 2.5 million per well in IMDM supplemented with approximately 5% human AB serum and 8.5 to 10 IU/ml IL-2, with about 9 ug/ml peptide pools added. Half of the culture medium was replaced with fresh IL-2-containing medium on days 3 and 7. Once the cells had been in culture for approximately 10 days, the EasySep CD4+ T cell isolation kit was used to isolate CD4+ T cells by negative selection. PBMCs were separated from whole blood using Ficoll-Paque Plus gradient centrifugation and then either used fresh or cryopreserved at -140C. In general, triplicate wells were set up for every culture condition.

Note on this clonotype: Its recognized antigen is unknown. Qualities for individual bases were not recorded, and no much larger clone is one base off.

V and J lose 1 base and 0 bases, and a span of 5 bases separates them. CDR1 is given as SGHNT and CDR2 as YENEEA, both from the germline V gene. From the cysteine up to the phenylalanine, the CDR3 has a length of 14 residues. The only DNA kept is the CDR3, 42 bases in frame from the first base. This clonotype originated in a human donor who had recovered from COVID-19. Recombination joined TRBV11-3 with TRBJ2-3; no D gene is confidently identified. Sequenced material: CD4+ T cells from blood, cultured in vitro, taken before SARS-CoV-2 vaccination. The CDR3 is CASSLGASTDTQYF. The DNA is TGTGCCAGCAGCTTAGGGGCCAGCACAGATACGCAGTATTTT.